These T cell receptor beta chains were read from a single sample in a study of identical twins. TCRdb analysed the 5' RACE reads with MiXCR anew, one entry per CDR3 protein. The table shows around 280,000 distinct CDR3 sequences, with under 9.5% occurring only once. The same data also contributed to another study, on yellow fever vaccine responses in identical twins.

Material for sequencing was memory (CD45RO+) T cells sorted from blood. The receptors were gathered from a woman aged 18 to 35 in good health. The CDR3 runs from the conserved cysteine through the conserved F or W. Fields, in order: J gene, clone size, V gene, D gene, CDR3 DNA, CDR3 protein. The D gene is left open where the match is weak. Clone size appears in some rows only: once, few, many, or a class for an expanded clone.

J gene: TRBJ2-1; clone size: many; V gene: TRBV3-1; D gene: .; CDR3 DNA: TGTGCCAGCAGCCAAGATTTCGGGGCGGGATCTCGCTACAATGAGCAGTTCTTC; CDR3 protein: CASSQDFGAGSRYNEQFF
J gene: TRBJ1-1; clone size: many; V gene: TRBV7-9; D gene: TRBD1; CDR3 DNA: TGTGCCAGCAGCCCCCAGGACAGGTTGAACACTGAAGCTTTCTTT; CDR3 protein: CASSPQDRLNTEAFF
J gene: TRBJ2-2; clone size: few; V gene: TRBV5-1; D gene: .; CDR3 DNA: TGCGCCAGCAGCCCGGTAGTGGCAAGCGGGGAGCTGTTTTTT; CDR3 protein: CASSPVVASGELFF
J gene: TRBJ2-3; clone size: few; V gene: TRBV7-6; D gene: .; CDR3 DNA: TGTGCCAGCAGCTTTACGGGGTACACAGATACGCAGTATTTT; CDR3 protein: CASSFTGYTDTQYF
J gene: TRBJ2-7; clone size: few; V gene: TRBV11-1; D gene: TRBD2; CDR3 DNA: TGTGCCAGCAGCTTAGGCCCCGGGGTAGCGGGAGAACGTCACGAGCAGTACTTC; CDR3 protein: CASSLGPGVAGERHEQYF
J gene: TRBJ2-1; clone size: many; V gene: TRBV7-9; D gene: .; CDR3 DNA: TGTGCCAGCAGGGGGCCGGGCAATGAGCAGTTCTTC; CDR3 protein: CASRGPGNEQFF
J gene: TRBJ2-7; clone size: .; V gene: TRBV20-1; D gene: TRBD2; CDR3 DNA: TGCAGTGCTAGTGCGTGGGGAGCGGGAGAGACCTACGAGCAGTACTTC; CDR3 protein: CSASAWGAGETYEQYF
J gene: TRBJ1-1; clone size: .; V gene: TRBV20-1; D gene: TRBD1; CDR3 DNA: TGCAGTGCTAGATCCGACAGGGCCGGTGAAGCTTTCTTT; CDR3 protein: CSARSDRAGEAFF
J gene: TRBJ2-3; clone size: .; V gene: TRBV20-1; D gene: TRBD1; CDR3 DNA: TGCAGTGCTTCACAGGGGCCGGGTGGGGATACGCAGTATTTT; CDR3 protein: CSASQGPGGDTQYF
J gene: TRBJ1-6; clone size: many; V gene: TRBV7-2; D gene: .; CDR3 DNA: TGTGCCAGCAGCTTAGCGGGCTATTCACCCCTCCACTTT; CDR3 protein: CASSLAGYSPLHF
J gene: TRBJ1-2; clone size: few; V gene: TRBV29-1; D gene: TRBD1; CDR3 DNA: TGCAGCGCTACCGAGACAGGGGGTAGTGGCTACACCTTC; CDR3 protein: CSATETGGSGYTF
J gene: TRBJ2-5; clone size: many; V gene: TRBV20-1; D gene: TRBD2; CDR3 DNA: TGCAGTGCTAGTCGACCTACCTACTGGGCGGGGGAGAGGGAGACCCAGTACTTC; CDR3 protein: CSASRPTYWAGERETQYF
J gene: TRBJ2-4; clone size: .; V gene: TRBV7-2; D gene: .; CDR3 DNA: TGTGCCAGCAGCACACAGGGTTCCAAAAACATTCAGTACTTC; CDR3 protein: CASSTQGSKNIQYF
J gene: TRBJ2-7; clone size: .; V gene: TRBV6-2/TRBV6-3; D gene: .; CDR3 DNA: TGTGCCAGCAGTGCCTACAGGGTATCAATTGGCGGCGAGCAGTACTTC; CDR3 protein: CASSAYRVSIGGEQYF
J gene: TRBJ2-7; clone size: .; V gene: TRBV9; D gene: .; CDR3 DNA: TGTGCCAGCAGCCCCCGCCCCACAGGGACCTACGAGCAGTACTTC; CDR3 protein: CASSPRPTGTYEQYF
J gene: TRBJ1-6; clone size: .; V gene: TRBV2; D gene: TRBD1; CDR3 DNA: TGTGCCAGCAGTGAAGCTAGAACAGGGACAGGATCACCCCTCCACTTT; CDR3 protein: CASSEARTGTGSPLHF
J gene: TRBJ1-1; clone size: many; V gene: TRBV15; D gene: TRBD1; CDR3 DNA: TGTGCCACCAGCAGAGAGGGTACAGGGGGGAGGAGAACTGAAGCTTTCTTT; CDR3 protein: CATSREGTGGRRTEAFF
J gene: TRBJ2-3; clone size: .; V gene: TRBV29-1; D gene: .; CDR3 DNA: TGCAGCGTAGGGGGTACGCAGTATTTT; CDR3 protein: CSVGGTQYF
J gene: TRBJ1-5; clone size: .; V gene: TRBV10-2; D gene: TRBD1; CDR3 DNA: TGCGCCAGCAGTGGACAGGGCACCGAGGAGCCCCAGCATTTT; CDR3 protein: CASSGQGTEEPQHF
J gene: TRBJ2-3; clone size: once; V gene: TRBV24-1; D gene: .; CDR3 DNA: TGTGCCACCAGCCCAGGGGCCTTCGCCACAGATACGCAGTATTTT; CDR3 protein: CATSPGAFATDTQYF
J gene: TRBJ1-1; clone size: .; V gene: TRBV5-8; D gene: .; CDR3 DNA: TGTGCCAGCAGACGCGACCTAACCACGCTGGGCACTGAAGCTTTCTTT; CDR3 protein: CASRRDLTTLGTEAFF
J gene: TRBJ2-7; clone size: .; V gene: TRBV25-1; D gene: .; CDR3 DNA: TGTGCCAGCAGTGACCTGACCGGGGAGGTGAACGAGCAGTACTTC; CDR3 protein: CASSDLTGEVNEQYF
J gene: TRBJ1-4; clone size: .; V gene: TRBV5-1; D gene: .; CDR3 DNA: TGCGCCAGCAGATCGGGCGGCGGGGATGCAACTAATGAAAAACTGTTTTTT; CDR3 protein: CASRSGGGDATNEKLFF
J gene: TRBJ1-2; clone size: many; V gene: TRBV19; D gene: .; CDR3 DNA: TGTGCCAGTAGTATAGGACATAGCTATGGCTACACCTTC; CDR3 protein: CASSIGHSYGYTF
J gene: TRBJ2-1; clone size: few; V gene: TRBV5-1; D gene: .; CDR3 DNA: TGCGCCAGCAGCACCAGACGGGCCTACAATGAGCAGTTCTTC; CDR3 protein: CASSTRRAYNEQFF
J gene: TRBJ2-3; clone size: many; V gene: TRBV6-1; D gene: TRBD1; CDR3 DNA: TGTGCCAGCAGACAGGGGCCTAGGACAGATACGCAGTATTTT; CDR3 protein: CASRQGPRTDTQYF
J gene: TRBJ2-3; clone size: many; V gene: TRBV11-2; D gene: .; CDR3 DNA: TGTGCCAGCAGCTTAGATGTATCTGGTGGTACGCAGTATTTT; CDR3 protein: CASSLDVSGGTQYF
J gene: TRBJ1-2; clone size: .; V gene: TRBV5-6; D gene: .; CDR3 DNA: TGTGCCAGCAGCCTCCCGTCGGGGGTCTATAGCTACACCTTC; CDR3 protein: CASSLPSGVYSYTF
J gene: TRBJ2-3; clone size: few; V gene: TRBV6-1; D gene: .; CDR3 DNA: TGTGCCAGCAGCCAAGGGGCAGGGACGCAGTATTTT; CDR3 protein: CASSQGAGTQYF
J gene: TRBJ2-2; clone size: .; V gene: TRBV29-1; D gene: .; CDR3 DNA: TGCAGCGTCGGAGTCACCGGGGAGCTGTTTTTT; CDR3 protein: CSVGVTGELFF
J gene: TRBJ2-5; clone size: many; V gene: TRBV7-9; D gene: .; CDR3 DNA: TGTGCCAGCAACTTGGGCCTTTCCCAGGAGACCCAGTACTTC; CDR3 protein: CASNLGLSQETQYF
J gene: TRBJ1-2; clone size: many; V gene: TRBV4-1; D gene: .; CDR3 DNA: TGCGCCAGCAGCCAAGATGGGGATGGCTACACCTTC; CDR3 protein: CASSQDGDGYTF
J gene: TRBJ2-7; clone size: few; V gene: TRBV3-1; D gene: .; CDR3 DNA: TGTGCCAGCAGCCAAGGTAAAGCTGCAGGGTCGGGCGAGCAGTACTTC; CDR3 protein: CASSQGKAAGSGEQYF
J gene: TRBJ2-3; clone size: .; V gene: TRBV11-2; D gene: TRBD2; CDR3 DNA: TGTGCCAGCAGCACCAGGGAGGCGGGGGGAACAGATACGCAGTATTTT; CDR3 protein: CASSTREAGGTDTQYF
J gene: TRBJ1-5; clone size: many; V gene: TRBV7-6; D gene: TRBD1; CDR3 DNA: TGTGCCAGCAGCTTAGGATCCGGGACAGGGAATCAGCCCCAGCATTTT; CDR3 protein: CASSLGSGTGNQPQHF
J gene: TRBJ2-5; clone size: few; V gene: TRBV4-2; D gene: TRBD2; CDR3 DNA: TGTGCCAGCAGAATCGCAGTGCGCGGGACTAGCGGGAGTCTTCCAGAGACCCAGTACTTC; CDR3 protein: CASRIAVRGTSGSLPETQYF
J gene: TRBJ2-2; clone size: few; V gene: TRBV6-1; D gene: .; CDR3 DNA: TGTGCCATCAAATATGCGGACGTTACCGGGGAGCTGTTTTTT; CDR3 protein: CAIKYADVTGELFF
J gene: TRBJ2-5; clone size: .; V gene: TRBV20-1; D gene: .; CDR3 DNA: TGCAGTGCTAGTTCGGGAGAAGAGACCCAGTACTTC; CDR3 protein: CSASSGEETQYF
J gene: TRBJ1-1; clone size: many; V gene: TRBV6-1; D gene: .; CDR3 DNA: TGTGCCAGCAGTAGACACAGGGTCGGCGGCACTGAAGCTTTCTTT; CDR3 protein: CASSRHRVGGTEAFF
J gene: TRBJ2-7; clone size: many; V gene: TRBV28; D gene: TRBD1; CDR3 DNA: TGTGCCAGCAGGCGGGGACAGGGGCCCTACGAGCAGTACTTC; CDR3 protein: CASRRGQGPYEQYF
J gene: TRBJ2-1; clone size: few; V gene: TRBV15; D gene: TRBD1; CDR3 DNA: TGTGCCACCAGCATCACCGGGACAGGGGGCAGGAATGAGCAGTTCTTC; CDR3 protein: CATSITGTGGRNEQFF
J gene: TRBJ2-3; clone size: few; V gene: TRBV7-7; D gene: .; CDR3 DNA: TGTGCCAGCAGCTTTGGGGGACCACCAGATACGCAGTATTTT; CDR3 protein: CASSFGGPPDTQYF
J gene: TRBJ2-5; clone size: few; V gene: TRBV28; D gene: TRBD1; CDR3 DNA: TGTGCCAGCAGTGGACAGGGGGGCGGTTTGGAGACCCAGTACTTC; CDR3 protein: CASSGQGGGLETQYF
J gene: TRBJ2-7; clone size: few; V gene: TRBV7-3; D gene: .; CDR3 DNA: TGTGCCAGCAGCTTAGTTCCCGGGACTGGCTACGAGCAGTACTTC; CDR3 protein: CASSLVPGTGYEQYF
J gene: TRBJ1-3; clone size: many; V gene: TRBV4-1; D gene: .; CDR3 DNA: TGCGCCAGCAGCCAAGTCGGGCAGGGCCGCGGAAACACCATATATTTT; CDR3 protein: CASSQVGQGRGNTIYF
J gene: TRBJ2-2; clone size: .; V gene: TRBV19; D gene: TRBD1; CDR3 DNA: TGTGCCACCCAAGGGGGCAAGGGGAACACCGGGGAGCTGTTTTTT; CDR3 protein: CATQGGKGNTGELFF
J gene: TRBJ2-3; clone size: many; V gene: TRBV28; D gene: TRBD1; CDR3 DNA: TGTGCCAGCAGCCCGGGGACAGGGGGCTTAGATACGCAGTATTTT; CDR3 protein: CASSPGTGGLDTQYF
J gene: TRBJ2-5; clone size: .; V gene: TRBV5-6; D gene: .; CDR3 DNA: TGTGCCAGCAGTCGTGATTGGTACCAAGAGACCCAGTACTTC; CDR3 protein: CASSRDWYQETQYF
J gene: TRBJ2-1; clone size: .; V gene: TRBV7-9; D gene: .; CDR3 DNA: TGTGCCAGCAGCCTTGGGACTCGAGTTGAGCAGTTCTTC; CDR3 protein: CASSLGTRVEQFF
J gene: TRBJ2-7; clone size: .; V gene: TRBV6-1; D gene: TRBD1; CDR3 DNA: TGTGCCAGCAGTGGAGGACAGGGGGCTTTCGGGCCCTACGAGCAGTACTTC; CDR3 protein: CASSGGQGAFGPYEQYF
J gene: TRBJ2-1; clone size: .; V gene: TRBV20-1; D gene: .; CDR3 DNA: TGCAGTGCTACCTGGCGGAACTCCTACAATGAGCAGTTCTTC; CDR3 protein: CSATWRNSYNEQFF